Described below is a single T cell receptor (beta chain) sequence and its context. No antigen is known for it. Repertoires were generated with immunoSEQ multiplex PCR, while TCRdb's copy carries only in-frame clones and drops some. The sample lists about 6,700 clones, approximately 80% occurring once. The data originate from a study of tumor-infiltrating lymphocytes in localized non-small cell lung cancer. Whole-study findings and limits: Not all patients were TCR sequenced, owing to tissue quantity. No T-cell fraction difference was seen between IM1 and IM2 tumors.

Germline loops: CDR1 SNHLY, CDR2 FYNNEI. The CDR3 is 16 amino acids. Trimming at V came to 6 bases and at J to 8 bases, leaving 15 bases not matched to a gene. The origin of this receptor is a human donor with non-small cell lung cancer. The sequencing input was uninvolved lung tissue not adjacent to the tumor. This chain links TRBV2 with TRBJ1-4, with 7 bases matching TRBD1. For the CDR3, the DNA is TGTGCCAGCAGAGACAGGGCCGGGACGATAAGGGAAAAACTGTTTTTT. Amino acids: CASRDRAGTIREKLFF.